These 8 T cell receptor beta chains were all obtained from the same sample, sequenced in a study of cytomegalovirus exposure and HLA in healthy donors. The PCR employed 60 Vbeta primers together with 13 Jbeta primers. The method was immunoSEQ multiplex PCR; TCRdb's version includes in-frame clones alone and lacks a portion of them. The sample records over 150,000 clones, about 80% being singletons. Sequencing was done on a sample of PBMCs. All receptors derive from a man aged 25 to 40 in good health and CMV-seropositive.

The chain employs TRBV5-1 and TRBJ2-5; TRBD1 agrees at 10 bases. The CDR3 length is 14 residues. CDR1 and CDR2 from the germline V gene are SGHRS and YFSETQ. The V segment lost 4 bases and the J segment 5 bases; nucleotides outside the gene matches: 5. The CDR3 sequence: CASSKSDRGETQYF. The CDR3, as DNA: TGCGCCAGCAGCAAATCGGACAGGGGGGAGACCCAGTACTTC.

This clone appeared a single time. This chain connects TRBV10-3 to TRBJ2-5, with a weak D call TRBD1 (6 bases). Germline lookup yields CDR1 ENHRY and CDR2 SYGVKD. V was clipped by 5 bases and J by 2 bases, with 12 bases between them. The CDR3 totals 14 residues. CDR3 in amino acids: CAISPNRAQETQYF. The CDR3, as DNA: TGTGCCATCAGTCCAAACAGGGCTCAAGAGACCCAGTACTTC.

This chain's CDR3 is CASSQVPGFSYEQYF. CDR3 sequence (DNA): TGCGCCAGCAGCCAAGTTCCAGGGTTCTCCTACGAGCAGTACTTC. The gene calls are TRBV4-1 and TRBJ2-7; tentatively, D is TRBD1 (5 bases). The CDR3 consists of 15 residues. The V end lost 1 base, the J end lost 0 bases, and 10 bases lay between the germline ends. CDR1 and CDR2 (germline): MGHRA, YSYEKL.

Details on this clone: The junction departs from germline at one end; a sequencing error may be responsible. V usage is TRBV14 and J usage is TRBJ1-5; 9 nucleotides agree with TRBD1. Per germline, CDR1 SGHDN and CDR2 FVKESK. The CDR3 has 18 residues. The CDR3 region has the DNA TGTGCCAGCAGCCAGAAACAAGGGCCCGGGACAGGGAGTCAGGCCCAGCATTTT. This codes for CASSQKQGPGTGSQAQHF.

This chain connects TRBV19 to TRBJ1-2; 10 positions match TRBD1. Germline CDR1 LNHDA, CDR2 SQIVND (reference sequence). The CDR3 runs 17 residues. With 7 bases clipped from V and 2 bases from J, the junction kept 13 bases outside the gene matches. CDR3 in DNA: TGTGCCAGTAATCAAGGGGGGACAGGGGATCTAAACTATGGCTACACCTTC. It specifies CASNQGGTGDLNYGYTF.

This rearrangement joins TRBV5-6 to TRBJ2-2, with 8 bases fitting TRBD2. Germline V CDR1 and CDR2: SGHDT, YYEEEE. The CDR3 has 16 amino acids. Unmatched junction bases numbered 10, after V lost 6 bases and J lost 3 bases. The CDR3 region is CASTSGSGVHTGELFF. The DNA of the CDR3 is TGTGCCAGCACCTCAGGTAGCGGGGTACACACCGGGGAGCTGTTTTTT.

The chain has TRBV7-6 and TRBJ2-7, with a weak D call TRBD1 (6 bases). V was cut by 6 bases and J by 4 bases, with 28 bases left in between. The V gene's germline CDR1 is SGHVS and CDR2 FNYEAQ. CDR3 length equals 18 residues. CDR3 sequence (DNA): TGTGCCAGCAGATCCGTCCTTAGCCGGGACAAAGAATCATACGAGCAGTACTTC. Its translation: CASRSVLSRDKESYEQYF.

This clone has only a few counts. The chain combines TRBV25-1 with TRBJ1-2; 8 nucleotides align to TRBD1. The V segment lost 2 bases and the J segment 7 bases; nucleotides outside the gene matches: 6. The CDR3 totals 14 residues. Germline lookup yields CDR1 MGHDK and CDR2 SYGVNS. CDR3 nucleotides: TGTGCCAGCAGTGAAAGGCAGGGGGCCTTTGGCTACACCTTC. This gives the protein CASSERQGAFGYTF.